Following are 29 T cell receptor beta chains from one sample sequenced in a study of cytomegalovirus exposure and HLA in healthy donors. 13 Jbeta primers and 60 Vbeta primers were used for the PCR. Generated by immunoSEQ multiplex PCR, the TCRdb table keeps only in-frame clones and is missing some. This table has some 120,000 clones, approximately 80% appearing once. Sequencing input: PBMCs. These receptor sequences come from a man younger than 40 in good health and CMV-seronegative.

The gene calls are TRBV9 and TRBJ1-5; TRBD1 might be the D (5 bases). The germline V and J ends were trimmed by 0 bases and 2 bases, with 9 bases remaining between them. Looked up from germline, CDR1 is SGDLS and CDR2 is YYNGEE. This CDR3 region has 15 residues. In DNA form, the CDR3 reads TGTGCCAGCAGCGTAGACGGGGGGGGCAATCAGCCCCAGCATTTT. As protein: CASSVDGGGNQPQHF. Full variable domain (rest looked up from reference TRBV9 and TRBJ1-5): DSGVTQTPKHLITATGQRVTLRCSPRSGDLSVYWYQQSLDQGLQFLIQYYNGEERAKGNILERFSAQQFPDLHSELNLSSLELGDSALYFCASSVDGGGNQPQHFGDGTRLSIL.

This clone has just one count. The chain joins TRBV27 to TRBJ2-3; 8 nucleotides agree with TRBD1. This CDR3 has 19 residues. Germline lookup yields CDR1 MNHEY and CDR2 SMNVEV (reference sequence). Losses at the gene ends were 1 base for V and 0 bases for J; bases not matched to a gene: 12. The DNA for the CDR3 is TGTGCCAGCAGTTTATTGACAGCCAGGGGGCCACGTAGCACAGATACGCAGTATTTT. It yields the protein CASSLLTARGPRSTDTQYF.

V is TRBV2 and J is TRBJ1-5; 7 bases fit TRBD1. Trimming removed 6 bases from V and 5 bases from J; junction bases left unmatched: 10. Germline loops: CDR1 SNHLY, CDR2 FYNNEI. The CDR3 totals 15 residues. The CDR3 protein is CASRIGGSRDQPQHF. DNA of the CDR3: TGTGCCAGCAGAATAGGGGGCAGTCGCGATCAGCCCCAGCATTTT.

The CDR3 is CASSLGQGGTQPQHF. The CDR3 region has the DNA TGTGCCAGCAGCTTGGGACAGGGAGGCACTCAGCCCCAGCATTTT. The chain uses TRBV5-6 and TRBJ1-5; 7 bases line up with TRBD1. J was trimmed by 6 bases and V by 0 bases; bases with no gene match: 6. This CDR3 comprises 15 residues. The germline V gene encodes CDR1 SGHDT and CDR2 YYEEEE.

The chain joins TRBV4-3 to TRBJ2-2, with TRBD2 matching 16 bases. After removal of 4 bases from V and 7 bases from J, the junction contained 3 bases not matched to a gene. This CDR3 is built from 16 residues. CDR1 and CDR2 (germline): LGHNA, YSLEER. The CDR3 sequence: CASSPGTSGRGGELFF. CDR3 coding DNA: TGCGCCAGCAGCCCCGGGACTAGCGGGAGGGGCGGGGAGCTGTTTTTT.

This sequence joins TRBV21-1 and TRBJ1-1; the D segment call TRBD1 is taken from the table without a DNA check. TRBV21-1 is listed as a pseudogene. CDR3 length: 15 amino acids. In nucleotides, the CDR3 is TGTGCCAGCAGCATTGCAGGGATAATGAACACTGAAGCTTTCTTT. Translated, it gives CASSIAGIMNTEAFF.

The chain couples TRBV5-5 to TRBJ1-1; 7 bases match TRBD1. The CDR3 has 15 amino acids. J was trimmed by 4 bases and V by 0 bases; bases with no gene match: 6. Germline CDR1 is SGHKS and CDR2 is YYEKEE (reference sequence). The CDR3 region is CASSLASAGGTEAFF. For the CDR3, the DNA is TGTGCCAGCAGCTTGGCTTCGGCAGGGGGCACTGAAGCTTTCTTT.

The CDR3 DNA reads TGTGCCAGCAGTGTCGGACAGGGAACCTACGAGCAGTACTTC. Translation: CASSVGQGTYEQYF. The chain employs TRBV2 and TRBJ2-7; 8 bases fit TRBD1. The V segment lost 4 bases and the J segment 2 bases; nucleotides outside the gene matches: 4. CDR1 is SNHLY, CDR2 FYNNEI, per germline. This CDR3 comprises 14 residues.

CDR3 DNA sequence: TGTGCCAGTAGCGGGACAGGGGGTGCCCAGCCCCAGCATTTT. Encoded protein: CASSGTGGAQPQHF. The chain has TRBV19 and TRBJ1-5, with 11 nucleotides matching TRBD1. The germline CDR1 and CDR2 sequences are LNHDA and SQIVND (reference sequence). This CDR3 has 14 residues. J lost 7 bases, V lost 6 bases, and 5 bases had no gene match.

This clone was detected once. V and J are TRBV4-3 and TRBJ1-5; the match to TRBD1 covers 9 bases. The CDR3 has 15 amino acids. From germline, CDR1 is LGHNA and CDR2 YSLEER. J lost 4 bases, V lost 5 bases, and 6 bases had no gene match. Here the CDR3 reads CASSGDRATNQPQHF. The CDR3 coding sequence is TGCGCCAGCAGCGGGGACAGGGCCACAAATCAGCCCCAGCATTTT.

This rearrangement joins TRBV19 to TRBJ2-4, with 7 bases identical to TRBD2. Losses at the gene ends were 5 bases for V and 6 bases for J; bases not matched to a gene: 7. CDR1 and CDR2 from the germline V gene are LNHDA and SQIVND (reference sequence). CDR3 length equals 14 residues. CDR3 nucleotides: TGTGCCAGTAGTCCGCAGCGGGGAGGAAACATTCAGTACTTC. This gives the protein CASSPQRGGNIQYF.

This clone was counted once. The V gene is TRBV5-4, the J gene TRBJ2-7, with 8 nucleotides matching TRBD2. Germline values: CDR1 SGHNT, CDR2 YYREEE (reference sequence). V dropped 4 bases and J dropped 1; count of bases not matched to a gene: 4. This CDR3 is 14 amino acids long. The CDR3 DNA reads as TGTGCCAGCAGCCTCGGGGGGGGGTCCTACGAGCAGTACTTC. Its protein product is CASSLGGGSYEQYF.

This clone was seen more than once but under ten times. This rearrangement joins TRBV14 to TRBJ2-7; maybe TRBD1 (5 bases). The CDR3 consists of 12 residues. Germline V gives CDR1 SGHDN, CDR2 FVKESK. Trimming removed 4 bases from V and 6 bases from J, with 10 bases in between. CDR3 loop: CASSLQGCEQYF. CDR3 nucleotides: TGTGCCAGCAGCCTCCAGGGTTGCGAGCAGTACTTC.

V is TRBV18 and J is TRBJ2-7, with 8 bases matching TRBD2. CDR1 KGHSH and CDR2 LQKENI come from the germline V gene. There are 14 residues in the CDR3. After removal of 3 bases from V and 5 bases from J, the junction contained 6 bases not matched to a gene. Here the CDR3 reads CASSPPDGRDEQYF. As DNA, the CDR3 is TGTGCCAGCTCACCCCCTGACGGGAGGGACGAGCAGTACTTC.

The rearrangement links TRBV5-4 to TRBJ2-7; 8 bases agree with TRBD2. There are 14 residues in the CDR3. Trimming at V came to 2 bases and at J to 2 bases, leaving 3 bases not matched to a gene. Germline V gives CDR1 SGHNT, CDR2 YYREEE (reference sequence). CDR3 sequence: CASSFGLAPYEQYF. The CDR3 bases are TGTGCCAGCAGCTTTGGACTAGCCCCCTACGAGCAGTACTTC. The entire variable domain, with the rest obtained from reference TRBV5-4 and TRBJ2-7, is as follows: ETGVTQSPTHLIKTRGQQVTLRCSSQSGHNTVSWYQQALGQGPQFIFQYYREEENGRGNFPPRFSGLQFPNYSSELNVNALELDDSALYLCASSFGLAPYEQYFGPGTRLTVT.

The chain has TRBV27 and TRBJ1-5; 11 nucleotides agree with TRBD1. The CDR3 consists of 14 residues. CDR1 and CDR2 (germline): MNHEY, SMNVEV (reference sequence). V shed 6 bases, J shed 6 bases, and the junction held 4 bases outside the gene matches. CDR3: CASSRDRGSQPQHF. Written as DNA, the CDR3 is TGTGCCAGCAGCAGGGACAGGGGGTCTCAGCCCCAGCATTTT.

The chain recombines TRBV28 with TRBJ1-2; D unresolved. Trimming removed 2 bases at V and 5 bases at J, with 6 bases between. CDR3 length: 12 residues. Germline V gene sequence: CDR1 MDHEN, CDR2 SYDVKM. CDR3 sequence reads: CASSLGEYGYTF. The CDR3 coding sequence is TGTGCCAGCAGTTTAGGGGAGTATGGCTACACCTTC.

The V and J genes are TRBV28 and TRBJ1-4; 7 bases fit TRBD1. CDR1 and CDR2 (germline): MDHEN, SYDVKM. CDR3 length equals 17 residues. V shed 0 bases and J 7 bases; nucleotides not matched to a gene: 11. The CDR3 is CASSLWPTGPLGEKLFF. The CDR3 nucleotides are TGTGCCAGCAGTTTATGGCCGACAGGGCCACTCGGTGAAAAACTGTTTTTT.

Worth noting for this clone: A read error may produce the germline difference seen at one junction end. J is TRBJ1-5 and V is TRBV19; tentative D call: TRBD1 (6 bases). In germline, CDR1 is LNHDA, CDR2 SQIVND (reference sequence). The CDR3 loop spans 13 amino acids. The CDR3 is CASTVTGPQPQNF. Here the CDR3 DNA reads TGTGCCAGTACCGTGACAGGCCCCCAGCCCCAGAATTTT.

This clone was counted a single time. V and J are TRBV5-6 and TRBJ1-2; TRBD1 is a possible D gene (5 bases). CDR1 and CDR2 from the germline V gene are SGHDT and YYEEEE. This CDR3 is 14 amino acids long. V was pared by 6 bases and J by 8 bases, with 20 bases between. The DNA for the CDR3 is TGTGCCAGCACCGAGGACACCCAGGCAGAAGGCTACACCTTC. Amino acid sequence: CASTEDTQAEGYTF.

The V and J genes are TRBV18 and TRBJ1-5; 7 nucleotides agree with TRBD1. The CDR3 is 17 amino acids. V trimming: 3 bases; J trimming: 4 bases; junction bases outside the gene matches: 12. CDR1 KGHSH and CDR2 LQKENI come from the germline V gene. CDR3 residues: CASSPPVQGQSNQPQHF. The CDR3 nucleotides read TGTGCCAGCTCACCCCCTGTCCAGGGACAGTCAAATCAGCCCCAGCATTTT.

Concerning this clone itself: Its ends do not fully match the called genes, so a read error is possible. The chain recombines TRBV6-5 with TRBJ1-2; 8 bases map to TRBD1. The CDR3 sequence is 14 residues long. CDR1 MNHEY and CDR2 SVGAGI come from the germline V gene. Written as DNA, the CDR3 is TGTGCCAGCAGTTTTCGAACAGGGGGATATGGCTACCCCTTC. Encoded protein: CASSFRTGGYGYPF.

In DNA, the CDR3 is TGTGCCAGCAGTTACCGGGATGACTCTGGAAACACCATATATTTT. It is translated as CASSYRDDSGNTIYF. V and J are TRBV6-6 and TRBJ1-3, with D hard to call. Between the trimmed V and J ends, which lost 2 bases and 0 bases, there was a span of 8 bases. The CDR3 consists of 15 residues. Germline values: CDR1 MNHNY, CDR2 SVGAGI (reference sequence).

In its sample, this clone was seen once. This chain uses TRBV28 with TRBJ2-7, with 7 bases lining up with TRBD1. CDR1 and CDR2 (germline): MDHEN, SYDVKM. This CDR3 comprises 15 residues. The trim removed 6 bases at V and 0 bases at J, leaving 8 bases unmatched. CDR3 in amino acids: CASSPGQSTSYEQYF. For the CDR3, the DNA is TGTGCCAGCAGCCCGGGACAGAGCACCTCCTACGAGCAGTACTTC. Together with reference TRBV28 and TRBJ2-7, the CDR3 gives the full variable domain: DVKVTQSSRYLVKRTGEKVFLECVQDMDHENMFWYRQDPGLGLRLIYFSYDVKMKEKGDIPEGYSVSREKKERFSLILESASTNQTSMYLCASSPGQSTSYEQYFGPGTRLTVT.

The chain carries TRBV6-1 and TRBJ1-6; no reliable D call. V was pared by 1 base and J by 5 bases, with 9 bases between. The CDR3 runs to 15 residues. Germline-derived CDR1 and CDR2 are MNHNS and SASEGT. The CDR3 DNA follows: TGTGCCAGCAGTGAAGAGGACGGGGATAATTCACCCCTCCACTTT. As protein: CASSEEDGDNSPLHF.

J is TRBJ2-7 and V is TRBV29-1; 15 positions agree with TRBD2. The CDR3 has 18 residues. The germline CDR1 and CDR2 sequences are SQVTM and ANQGSEA. V shed 3 bases, J shed 7 bases, and the junction held 16 bases outside the gene matches. In DNA form, the CDR3 reads TGCAGCGTTGAGTCCCGTCCGGGACTAGCGGGAGGTGGGAAAGAGCAGTACTTC. This encodes CSVESRPGLAGGGKEQYF.

The gene calls are TRBV5-8 and TRBJ1-1, with D tentatively TRBD1 (5 bases). This CDR3 is 14 amino acids long. Germline CDR1 reads SGHTS; CDR2 reads YDEGEE. Trimming pared 3 bases from V and 6 bases from J, leaving 15 bases between. The CDR3 is CASSSREGLSEAFF. The CDR3 DNA reads as TGTGCCAGCAGCTCCAGGGAGGGGCTCTCTGAAGCTTTCTTT.

CDR3 residues: CASSSPGQGAGEQYF. The CDR3 nucleotides read TGTGCCAGCAGTTCACCGGGACAGGGGGCTGGCGAGCAGTACTTC. The J gene is TRBJ2-7, the V gene TRBV28, with TRBD1 identical over 12 bases. Per germline, CDR1 MDHEN and CDR2 SYDVKM. The CDR3 totals 15 residues. J lost 6 bases, V lost 4 bases, and 7 bases had no gene match.

V usage is TRBV5-6 and J usage is TRBJ1-4; TRBD1 matches 10 bases. The CDR3 runs 18 residues. J lost 7 bases, V lost 6 bases, and 18 bases had no gene match. Germline V gives CDR1 SGHDT, CDR2 YYEEEE. CDR3 region: CASTYADRGFVGGEKLFF. The CDR3 nucleotides read TGTGCCAGCACCTATGCGGACAGGGGGTTCGTCGGCGGTGAAAAACTGTTTTTT.